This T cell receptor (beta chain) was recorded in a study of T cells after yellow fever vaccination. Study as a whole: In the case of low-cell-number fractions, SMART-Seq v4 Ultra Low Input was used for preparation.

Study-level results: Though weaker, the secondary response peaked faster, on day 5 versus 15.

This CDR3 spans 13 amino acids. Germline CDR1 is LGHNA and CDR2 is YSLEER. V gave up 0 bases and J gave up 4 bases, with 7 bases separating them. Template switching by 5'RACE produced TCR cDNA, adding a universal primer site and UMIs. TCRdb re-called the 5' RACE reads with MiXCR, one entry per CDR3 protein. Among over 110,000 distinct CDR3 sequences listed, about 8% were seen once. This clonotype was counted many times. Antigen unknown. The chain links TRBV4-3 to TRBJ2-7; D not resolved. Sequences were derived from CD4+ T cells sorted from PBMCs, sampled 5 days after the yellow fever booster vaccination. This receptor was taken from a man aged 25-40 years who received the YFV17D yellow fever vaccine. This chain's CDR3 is CASSQEERYEQYF. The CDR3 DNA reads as TGCGCCAGCAGCCAAGAAGAAAGATACGAGCAGTACTTC.